A selection of T cell receptor beta chains follows, all from one sample in a study of early T cells in non-severe SARS-CoV-2 infection. MiXCR was run by TCRdb on the 5' RACE reads, yielding one entry per CDR3 protein. The sample holds about 49,000 distinct CDR3 sequences, about 4.2% seen once. Material for sequencing was whole blood. These receptors all stem from an adult who was a healthcare worker with PCR-confirmed SARS-CoV-2 infection or an uninfected control (not recorded which). The CDR3 runs from the conserved cysteine through the conserved F or W. A D gene is named only where the DNA matches it firmly. Not all rows give a size; the values are once, few, many and, for expanded clones, a class.

size | D | J | V | DNA | CDR3
. | TRBD1 | TRBJ2-7 | TRBV19 | TGTGCCAGTAGTAGGGACAGGGAAAAGGAGCAGTACTTC | CASSRDREKEQYF
many | . | TRBJ2-2 | TRBV10-3 | TGTGCCATCAGTGAGCCGACATCGAACACCGGGGAGCTGTTTTTT | CAISEPTSNTGELFF
few | . | TRBJ2-2 | TRBV5-1 | TGCGCCAGCAGCCTACAATCGAACACCGGGGAGCTGTTTTTT | CASSLQSNTGELFF
many | . | TRBJ2-7 | TRBV7-6 | TGTGCCAGCAGCTTAGCCTCCATCAGGGGGACTAGTCTAACCTACGAGCAGTACTTC | CASSLASIRGTSLTYEQYF
. | . | TRBJ2-1 | TRBV3-1 | TGTGCCAGCAGCCAAGTCATCAATGAGCAGTTCTTC | CASSQVINEQFF
. | . | TRBJ2-7 | TRBV7-9 | TGTGCCAGCAGCCCCCTTATTTCTTGGTTACAGTACTTC | CASSPLISWLQYF
many | . | TRBJ2-3 | TRBV7-2 | TGTGCCAGCAGCTATACCTGGGGTCAAGATACGCAGTATTTT | CASSYTWGQDTQYF
many | . | TRBJ2-1 | TRBV28 | TGTGCCAGCAGTTTACAGTTTGGCGTGGATGAGCAGTTCTTC | CASSLQFGVDEQFF
many | . | TRBJ2-1 | TRBV7-9 | TGTGCCAGCAGCTTAGAGGTGGAGTACAATGAGCAGTTCTTC | CASSLEVEYNEQFF
few | . | TRBJ2-1 | TRBV7-2 | TGTGCCAGCAGCTTCGGAGGATACAATGAGCAGTTCTTC | CASSFGGYNEQFF
many | TRBD1 | TRBJ2-7 | TRBV7-8 | TGTGCCAGCAGCTTAGCGAAATTGGGACAGTGGAGCTCCTACGAGCAGTACTTC | CASSLAKLGQWSSYEQYF
many | TRBD1 | TRBJ2-7 | TRBV10-3 | TGTGCCATCAGCGGAACGGACAGGGCTTCCCTGTTGGGGCACGAGCAGTACTTC | CAISGTDRASLLGHEQYF
many | . | TRBJ2-1 | TRBV20-1 | TGCAGTGCACAAACAGGGTCGAGGTCAGGTGAGCAGTTCTTC | CSAQTGSRSGEQFF
many | . | TRBJ2-5 | TRBV20-1 | TGCAGTGCAGGGGCCCCCCAAGAGACCCAGTACTTC | CSAGAPQETQYF
many | . | TRBJ2-2 | TRBV18 | TGTGCCAGCTCACCACTGGGGACCACCGGGGAGCTGTTTTTT | CASSPLGTTGELFF
many | . | TRBJ2-7 | TRBV11-2 | TGTGCCAGCAGCCCTGGGGCGGGAACGGCCTACGAGCAGTACTTC | CASSPGAGTAYEQYF
many | . | TRBJ1-1 | TRBV6-6 | TGTGCCAGCAGTTACCCAACGGGACACTCGAACACTGAAGCTTTCTTT | CASSYPTGHSNTEAFF
many | . | TRBJ2-1 | TRBV20-1 | TGCAGTGCTAGAAAACTCCTCGATGAGCAGTTCTTC | CSARKLLDEQFF
many | . | TRBJ1-2 | TRBV12-3/TRBV12-4 | TGTGCCAGCAGTTTCAACAACTATGGCTACACCTTC | CASSFNNYGYTF
many | . | TRBJ1-1 | TRBV7-9 | TGTGCCAGCAGCTCCCAACAGGGTACGGGAGGAGCCGCTTTCTTT | CASSSQQGTGGAAFF
many | TRBD2 | TRBJ2-7 | TRBV23-1 | TGCGCCAGCAGACTAGCGGGGCCCTACGAGCAGTACTTC | CASRLAGPYEQYF
many | TRBD2 | TRBJ2-1 | TRBV30 | TGTGCCTGGAAGGGACTAGCGGGGTACAATGAGCAGTTCTTC | CAWKGLAGYNEQFF
many | . | TRBJ2-7 | TRBV27 | TGTGCCAGCAGTCTCCAGTTTAACCAGGGAACCTACGAGCAGTACTTC | CASSLQFNQGTYEQYF
. | . | TRBJ1-1 | TRBV19 | TGTGCCAGTAGTACGGGGAGCGGTTACACTGAAGCTTTCTTT | CASSTGSGYTEAFF
many | . | TRBJ1-1 | TRBV7-9 | TGTGCCAGCAGGGCGACTGCGGGGGACACTGAAGCTTTCTTT | CASRATAGDTEAFF
many | . | TRBJ1-2 | TRBV10-3 | TGTGCCATCAGGGCTAGCGGACAGAGAGCTAACTATGGCTACACCTTC | CAIRASGQRANYGYTF
many | TRBD1 | TRBJ2-3 | TRBV30 | TGTGCCTGGATGCCCCCGGGACAGGGGAAATCAGATACGCAGTATTTT | CAWMPPGQGKSDTQYF
many | . | TRBJ1-1 | TRBV29-1 | TGCAGCGCCTCTTCATCTGGGGCTGGGACTGAAGCTTTCTTT | CSASSSGAGTEAFF
few | TRBD2 | TRBJ2-3 | TRBV6-1 | TGTGCCAGCAGTGCTAGCGGGGCTAAAGATACGCAGTATTTT | CASSASGAKDTQYF
many | TRBD2 | TRBJ2-3 | TRBV7-2 | TGTGCCAGCAGCTTAGGAGCGGGGGGCGGGGATACGCAGTATTTT | CASSLGAGGGDTQYF
many | . | TRBJ2-1 | TRBV11-2 | TGTGCCAGCAGCTTAGACAGGGACAATGAGCAGTTCTTC | CASSLDRDNEQFF
many | . | TRBJ2-1 | TRBV19 | TGTGCCAGTAGTATTTCAGGGACCTACAATGAGCAGTTCTTC | CASSISGTYNEQFF
many | . | TRBJ2-3 | TRBV5-1 | TGCGCCAGCAGCGTCGGGACTTTAGGCATCGGCACAGATACGCAGTATTTT | CASSVGTLGIGTDTQYF
few | . | TRBJ2-1 | TRBV7-2 | TGTGCCAGCAGCTTAAACCTCGTGAGCTCCTACAATGAGCAGTTCTTC | CASSLNLVSSYNEQFF
. | . | TRBJ2-2 | TRBV18 | TGTGCCAGCTCACTGAACGGTGATGGGGCCGGGGAGCTGTTTTTT | CASSLNGDGAGELFF
many | . | TRBJ2-3 | TRBV29-1 | TGCAGCGTTGGAATGGGGATCGCGGATACGCAGTATTTT | CSVGMGIADTQYF
few | . | TRBJ2-3 | TRBV7-7 | TGTGCCAGCATCCGAGTGGATACGCAGTATTTT | CASIRVDTQYF
many | . | TRBJ1-5 | TRBV7-2 | TGTGCCAGCAGCGCCTTGGACCCTAGCAATCAGCCCCAGCATTTT | CASSALDPSNQPQHF
many | TRBD1 | TRBJ2-1 | TRBV12-3/TRBV12-4 | TGTGCCAGCAGTTTAGACAGACAGGGTTTAGGATTCTTC | CASSLDRQGLGFF
many | . | TRBJ2-7 | TRBV27 | TGTGCCAGCAGTCGGGGATTCCGGCACGAGCAGTACTTC | CASSRGFRHEQYF
many | . | TRBJ2-3 | TRBV7-2 | TGTGCCAGCAGCTACCCGAATACAGATACGCAGTATTTT | CASSYPNTDTQYF
few | . | TRBJ2-1 | TRBV19 | TGTGCCAGTAGAGGGTACAATGAGCAGTTCTTC | CASRGYNEQFF
many | . | TRBJ2-2 | TRBV20-1 | TGCAGTGCTTCAGGGGTACTTGCCGGGGAGCTGTTTTTT | CSASGVLAGELFF
many | . | TRBJ1-3 | TRBV21-1 | TGTGCCAGCAGCAAAGAGAGGGTGGAGCTTCTACTTAGGGGAAACACCATATATTTT | CASSKERVELLLRGNTIYF
few | . | TRBJ2-7 | TRBV4-3 | TGCGCCAGCAGCCAAGGGATATCGGCCCCCGTCGTTGACGAGCAGTACTTC | CASSQGISAPVVDEQYF
few | . | TRBJ2-3 | TRBV5-1 | TGCGCCAGCGGAAGGGCAGGGAGCACAGATACGCAGTATTTT | CASGRAGSTDTQYF
. | TRBD1 | TRBJ2-7 | TRBV2 | TGTGCCAGCAGTCGGGACAGATCCTACGAGCAGTACTTC | CASSRDRSYEQYF
few | . | TRBJ2-3 | TRBV3-1 | TGTGCCAGCAGCTCAACAGATACGCAGTATTTT | CASSSTDTQYF
few | . | TRBJ2-1 | TRBV19 | TGTGCCAGTAGACGCGGGGTGGGCAATGAGCAGTTCTTC | CASRRGVGNEQFF